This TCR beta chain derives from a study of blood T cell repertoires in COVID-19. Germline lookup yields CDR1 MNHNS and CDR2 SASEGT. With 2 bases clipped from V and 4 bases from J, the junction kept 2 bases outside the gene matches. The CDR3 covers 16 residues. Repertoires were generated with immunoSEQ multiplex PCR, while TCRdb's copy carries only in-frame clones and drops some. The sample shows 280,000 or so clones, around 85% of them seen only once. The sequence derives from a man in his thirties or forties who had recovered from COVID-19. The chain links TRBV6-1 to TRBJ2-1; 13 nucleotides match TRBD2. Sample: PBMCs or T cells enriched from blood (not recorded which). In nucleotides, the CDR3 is TGTGCCAGCAGTGAACAACTAGCGGGGGGGTACAATGAGCAGTTCTTC. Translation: CASSEQLAGGYNEQFF.